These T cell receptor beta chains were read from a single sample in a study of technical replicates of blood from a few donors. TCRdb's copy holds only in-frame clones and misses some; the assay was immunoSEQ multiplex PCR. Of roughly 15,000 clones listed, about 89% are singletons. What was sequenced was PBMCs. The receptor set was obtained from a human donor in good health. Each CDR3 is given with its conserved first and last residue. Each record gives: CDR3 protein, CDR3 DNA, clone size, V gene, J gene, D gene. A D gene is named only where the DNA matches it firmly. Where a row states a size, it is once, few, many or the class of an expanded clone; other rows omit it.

CASTPLAATPANEQFF	TGTGCCAGTACCCCTCTAGCGGCTACCCCCGCTAATGAGCAGTTCTTC	-	TRBV19	TRBJ2-1	TRBD2
CASSPLSRGTEAFF	TGTGCCAGCTCACCTCTCAGTCGGGGGACTGAAGCTTTCTTT	-	TRBV18	TRBJ1-1	-
CASSSRLQWEQFF	TGTGCCAGCAGCTCTCGACTCCAGTGGGAGCAGTTCTTC	-	TRBV11-2	TRBJ2-1	-
CASKLWTEAFF	TGTGCCAGCAAGCTATGGACTGAAGCTTTCTTT	few	TRBV28	TRBJ1-1	-
CTSSQDPTDDGFGNEQFF	TGCACCAGCAGCCAAGACCCCACCGACGACGGGTTTGGCAATGAGCAGTTCTTC	-	TRBV1	TRBJ2-1	-
CASSVLGRVEAGELFF	TGTGCCAGTAGCGTCCTAGGGAGGGTTGAGGCCGGGGAGCTGTTTTTT	-	TRBV19	TRBJ2-2	TRBD2
CASRDRANTEAFF	TGCGCCAGCAGGGACAGGGCGAACACTGAAGCTTTCTTT	-	TRBV5-1	TRBJ1-1	TRBD1
CASSTGTALTYEQYF	TGTGCCAGCAGCACCGGGACAGCGCTAACCTACGAGCAGTACTTC	-	TRBV7-2	TRBJ2-7	TRBD1
CSAAQGRTQYF	TGCAGTGCTGCACAGGGGCGTACGCAGTATTTT	-	TRBV20-1	TRBJ2-3	TRBD1
CASSFVGREEADTQYF	TGTGCCAGCAGTTTCGTTGGGCGGGAGGAGGCAGATACGCAGTATTTT	-	TRBV7-2	TRBJ2-3	TRBD2
CASIIAGGFNEQFF	TGTGCCAGCATCATAGCGGGAGGTTTTAATGAGCAGTTCTTC	-	TRBV7-9	TRBJ2-1	TRBD2
CAWSVVRDSFQYF	TGTGCCTGGAGTGTAGTTAGGGACAGCTTCCAGTACTTC	once	TRBV30	TRBJ2-7	TRBD1
CASSRSGKGGELFF	TGTGCCAGCAGCCGCTCGGGGAAGGGCGGGGAGCTGTTTTTT	-	TRBV14	TRBJ2-2	-
CAISEPGVLAGVDYEQYF	TGTGCCATCAGTGAGCCCGGCGTACTAGCGGGAGTGGATTACGAGCAGTACTTC	-	TRBV10-3	TRBJ2-7	TRBD2
CASSLRQGSYNEQFF	TGCGCCAGCAGCTTGAGGCAGGGCTCCTACAATGAGCAGTTCTTC	-	TRBV5-1	TRBJ2-1	-
CAWSGIGTGRQPQHF	TGTGCCTGGAGTGGTATCGGGACAGGGAGGCAGCCCCAGCATTTT	-	TRBV30	TRBJ1-5	TRBD1
CASSGASTYEQYF	TGTGCCAGCAGTGGGGCCAGTACCTACGAGCAGTACTTC	-	TRBV6-5	TRBJ2-7	-
CASSLALRQGTGELFF	TGTGCCAGCAGCTTAGCTCTCCGGCAGGGGACCGGGGAGCTGTTTTTT	-	TRBV7-6	TRBJ2-2	-
CAWSSSTDTQYF	TGTGCCTGGTCTAGCAGCACAGATACGCAGTATTTT	-	TRBV30	TRBJ2-3	-
CASSLQADQPQHF	TGTGCCAGCAGCTTACAAGCTGATCAGCCCCAGCATTTT	-	TRBV7-3	TRBJ1-5	-
CASSREENEKLFF	TGTGCCAGCAGCAGGGAGGAGAATGAAAAACTGTTTTTT	-	TRBV6-4	TRBJ1-4	-
CASSQENRDYADF	TGTGCCAGCAGCCAAGAGAACAGGGACTATGCCGACTTC	-	TRBV4-2	TRBJ1-2	-
CASSTPRGPPYEQYF	TGTGCCAGTAGTACCCCCCGCGGGCCACCCTACGAGCAGTACTTC	-	TRBV19	TRBJ2-7	-
CASNSGQGDTVYGYTF	TGTGCCAGCAATTCCGGACAGGGGGACACAGTCTATGGCTACACCTTC	-	TRBV28	TRBJ1-2	TRBD1
CASRPAQGYYGYTF	TGTGCCAGCAGGCCCGCACAGGGGTACTATGGCTACACCTTC	few	TRBV6-5	TRBJ1-2	TRBD1
CSAAWGAEQYF	TGCAGTGCCGCGTGGGGAGCCGAGCAGTACTTC	-	TRBV20-1	TRBJ2-7	-
CASSPALNGQGPEKLFF	TGTGCCAGCTCACCAGCATTAAACGGACAGGGACCAGAAAAACTGTTTTTT	once	TRBV18	TRBJ1-4	TRBD1
CASSSRTGFEETQYF	TGTGCCAGCAGCTCACGAACAGGGTTCGAAGAGACCCAGTACTTC	-	TRBV7-6	TRBJ2-5	-
CASSTQTGQPQHF	TGCGCCAGCAGCACCCAAACAGGTCAGCCCCAGCATTTT	-	TRBV5-1	TRBJ1-5	-
CASSLPTSGYYYEQYF	TGTGCCAGCAGTTTACCTACTAGCGGGTACTACTACGAGCAGTACTTC	-	TRBV28	TRBJ2-7	TRBD2
CASSGSGAGETDTQYF	TGTGCCAGCAGTGGTTCTGGAGCGGGAGAAACAGATACGCAGTATTTT	-	TRBV2	TRBJ2-3	TRBD2
CASTRTSRDYEQYF	TGTGCCAGTACCCGGACTAGCAGAGACTACGAGCAGTACTTC	-	TRBV19	TRBJ2-7	TRBD2
CASSLDSGDTEAFF	TGCGCCAGCAGCTTGGATTCAGGGGACACTGAAGCTTTCTTT	-	TRBV5-1	TRBJ1-1	-
CASSIPPGLAGGSGELFF	TGTGCCAGCAGCATACCACCCGGTCTAGCGGGAGGATCCGGGGAGCTGTTTTTT	-	TRBV7-9	TRBJ2-2	TRBD2
CASSRDRGQTGELFF	TGTGCCAGTAGTAGGGACAGGGGGCAAACCGGGGAGCTGTTTTTT	-	TRBV19	TRBJ2-2	TRBD1
CASSSIHSQETQYF	TGTGCCAGCAGTTCGATCCACAGCCAAGAGACCCAGTACTTC	-	TRBV25-1	TRBJ2-5	-
CASSFASGDSYNEQFF	TGCGCCAGCAGCTTCGCTAGCGGGGACTCCTACAATGAGCAGTTCTTC	-	TRBV5-1	TRBJ2-1	TRBD2
CASSLGQTNEKLFF	TGTGCCAGCAGCTTAGGCCAGACTAATGAAAAACTGTTTTTT	-	TRBV7-9	TRBJ1-4	-
CASSSRTPSEDYTF	TGTGCCAGCAGTTCACGGACGCCGTCGGAGGACTACACCTTC	-	TRBV28	TRBJ1-2	-
CASSDGTGTTYNSPLHF	TGTGCCAGCAGTGATGGGACAGGGACAACCTATAATTCACCCCTCCACTTT	once	TRBV6-1	TRBJ1-6	TRBD1
CASSLPTTGSYNEQFF	TGTGCCAGCAGTCTCCCTACCACCGGGTCCTACAATGAGCAGTTCTTC	-	TRBV27	TRBJ2-1	-
CSVEDPTGLAGVYEQYF	TGCAGCGTTGAAGACCCAACCGGACTAGCGGGAGTCTACGAGCAGTACTTC	-	TRBV29-1	TRBJ2-7	TRBD2
CAWSSGTGVRSGANVLTF	TGTGCCTGGAGCTCCGGGACAGGGGTACGCTCTGGGGCCAACGTCCTGACTTTC	-	TRBV30	TRBJ2-6	TRBD1
CASFPGGLADYEQYF	TGTGCCAGCTTCCCCGGGGGACTAGCGGACTACGAGCAGTACTTC	-	TRBV28	TRBJ2-7	TRBD2
CASSQDFLSSGYYNEQFF	TGTGCCAGCAGCCAAGATTTTCTCTCTAGCGGTTACTACAATGAGCAGTTCTTC	-	TRBV14	TRBJ2-1	TRBD2
CASTYLGSYGYTF	TGTGCCAGCACCTACTTGGGCTCCTATGGCTACACCTTC	-	TRBV6-5	TRBJ1-2	-
CASSASGTSGIYEQFF	TGTGCCAGCAGCGCGTCCGGGACTAGCGGGATATATGAGCAGTTCTTC	-	TRBV25-1	TRBJ2-1	TRBD2
CASTLRWASEDTGELFF	TGTGCCAGTACCCTCCGGTGGGCTAGCGAGGACACCGGGGAGCTGTTTTTT	-	TRBV19	TRBJ2-2	-
CASRPAGVGEQFF	TGTGCCAGCAGGCCAGCGGGAGTTGGTGAGCAGTTCTTC	-	TRBV6-5	TRBJ2-1	TRBD2
CASSDPGGFDTQYF	TGTGCCAGCAGTGATCCAGGGGGTTTCGATACGCAGTATTTT	-	TRBV6-5	TRBJ2-3	TRBD1
CASTAEGVWETQYF	TGTGCCAGCACGGCCGAGGGGGTATGGGAGACCCAGTACTTC	-	TRBV2	TRBJ2-5	-
CASSSGLAEDTDTQYF	TGTGCCAGCAGTTCCGGACTAGCGGAGGACACAGATACGCAGTATTTT	-	TRBV6-5	TRBJ2-3	TRBD2
CASSPLPGDTNTGELFF	TGTGCCAGCTCACCACTTCCGGGAGACACGAACACCGGGGAGCTGTTTTTT	-	TRBV18	TRBJ2-2	-
CASSEAGGTSFYNEQFF	TGTGCCAGCAGTGAAGCGGGCGGGACTAGCTTCTACAATGAGCAGTTCTTC	-	TRBV6-1	TRBJ2-1	TRBD2
CAPATPPGAPSWGQGNGANVLTF	TGTGCCCCGGCAACCCCACCAGGGGCCCCCTCGTGGGGGCAGGGCAACGGGGCCAACGTCCTGACTTTC	-	TRBV2	TRBJ2-6	-
CASSLLAGLYNEQFF	TGTGCCAGCAGCTTACTAGCGGGACTGTACAATGAGCAGTTCTTC	-	TRBV7-9	TRBJ2-1	TRBD2